Included here is one T cell receptor beta chain sequence, with context. CDR1 and CDR2 from the germline V gene are SGHTA and FQGNSA. The CDR3 has 16 residues. Trimming took 1 base from V and 6 from J; bases not matched to a gene: 5. Sequencing was performed with immunoSEQ multiplex PCR; in TCRdb, only in-frame clones are kept and a portion is missing. The sample lists roughly 91,000 clones, around 82% seen once, with 0.95% to 1.5% in the top ten. The entry originates in a study of blood T cell repertoires in COVID-19. About the study: Both acute and convalescent COVID-19 samples were obtained from the United States, Italy and Spain. T cells, B-cell-depleted T cells, or PBMCs provided the cDNA or gDNA that served as material.

The J gene is TRBJ2-2, the V gene TRBV7-2; 10 bases line up with TRBD2. The sequenced material came from peripheral blood. This clonotype originated in a woman of 80 years or more with acute or convalescent COVID-19. Here the CDR3 reads CASSLDRLAGAGELFF. The CDR3 DNA reads TGTGCCAGCAGCTTAGATCGGCTAGCGGGAGCCGGGGAGCTGTTTTTT.